The 7 T cell receptor beta chains presented below share a single source sample, sequenced in a study of cytomegalovirus exposure and HLA in healthy donors. Measured with immunoSEQ multiplex PCR; TCRdb has only the in-frame clones, and not every one. The table lists over 200,000 clones, roughly 90% of them singletons, with 0.35% to 0.4% in the top ten. What was sequenced was PBMCs. These receptors came from a woman aged 18-29 years in good health and CMV-seronegative.

The CDR3 reads CASTSGTGDYEQYF. In DNA form, the CDR3 reads TGTGCCAGCACCTCCGGGACAGGGGATTACGAGCAGTACTTC. The J gene is TRBJ2-7, the V gene TRBV5-8; 10 nucleotides line up with TRBD1. Unmatched junction bases numbered 7, after V lost 6 bases and J lost 4 bases. Germline V gene data show CDR1 as SGHTS and CDR2 as YDEGEE. The CDR3 runs to 14 residues.

Comments on this clone: One junction end disagrees with the germline gene, perhaps due to a read error. The chain couples TRBV7-7 to TRBJ2-2, with a possible D match to TRBD1 (5 bases). There are 14 residues in the CDR3. Germline V gene sequence: CDR1 SSHAT, CDR2 FNYEAQ (reference sequence). CDR3 DNA sequence: TGTGCTAGCAGCTCAGGACAGAACACCGGGGAGCTGTTTTTT. It is translated as CASSSGQNTGELFF. The full variable domain, its missing parts supplied by reference TRBV7-7 and TRBJ2-2, is GAGVSQSPRYKVTKRGQDVTLRCDPISSHATLYWYQQALGQGPEFLTYFNYEAQPDKSGLPSDRFSAERPEGSISTLTIQRTEQRDSAMYRCASSSGQNTGELFFGEGSRLTVL.

The gene calls are TRBV9 and TRBJ2-1, with 7 bases fitting TRBD2. The CDR3 has 15 residues. The V gene's germline CDR1 is SGDLS and CDR2 YYNGEE. J was trimmed by 8 bases and V by 1 base; bases with no gene match: 9. The CDR3 sequence: CASSVFSREGDEQFF. The CDR3 DNA is TGTGCCAGCAGCGTATTTAGTAGGGAGGGAGATGAGCAGTTCTTC.

The V call is TRBV14, the J call TRBJ2-5; D gene unclear. Germline V gives CDR1 SGHDN, CDR2 FVKESK. V dropped 1 base and J dropped 2 bases, with 14 bases sitting between them. CDR3 length: 16 amino acids. The CDR3 loop reads CASSQGYEILQETQYF. The CDR3 nucleotides read TGTGCCAGCAGCCAAGGTTACGAGATTTTACAAGAGACCCAGTACTTC.

The V and J genes are TRBV5-5 and TRBJ1-2, with no clear D. The CDR3 totals 15 residues. Between the trimmed V and J ends, which lost 2 bases and 0 bases, there was a span of 11 bases. In germline, CDR1 is SGHKS, CDR2 YYEKEE (reference sequence). The CDR3 nucleotides are TGTGCCAGCAGCTTTGAGGATTGGCCTAACTATGGCTACACCTTC. Translation gives CASSFEDWPNYGYTF. Full variable domain (missing parts from reference TRBV5-5 and TRBJ1-2): DAGVTQSPTHLIKTRGQQVTLRCSPISGHKSVSWYQQVLGQGPQFIFQYYEKEERGRGNFPDRFSARQFPNYSSELNVNALLLGDSALYLCASSFEDWPNYGYTFGSGTRLTVV.

This rearrangement joins TRBV25-1 to TRBJ2-1; 8 positions agree with TRBD2. The CDR3 length is 17 residues. CDR1 and CDR2 (germline): MGHDK, SYGVNS. V lost 1 base and J lost 6; bases outside the gene matches: 11. The DNA for the CDR3 is TGTGCCAGCAGTGAATTTTCGGGCGGGGGGCTCGGCAATGAGCAGTTCTTC. Translation gives CASSEFSGGGLGNEQFF.

This chain connects TRBV5-6 to TRBJ1-1, with TRBD1 matching 11 bases. V trimming: 2 bases; J trimming: 4 bases; junction bases outside the gene matches: 1. The germline V gene has CDR1 SGHDT and CDR2 YYEEEE. This CDR3 spans 14 amino acids. CDR3 nucleotide sequence: TGTGCCAGCAGCTTCGGACAGGGGGCCACTGAAGCTTTCTTT. It specifies CASSFGQGATEAFF.